These 24 T cell receptor beta chains were sequenced from one sample in a study of read filtering for tumor transcriptome and immune sequencing. The library was built from roughly 400 ng RNA with molecular barcoded adaptors for alpha/delta and beta/gamma chains. MiXCR, run by TCRdb on the reads, gives a single entry per CDR3 protein. The sample consists of over 40,000 distinct CDR3 sequences, 12% of them appearing once. The specimen was a population of CD138-negative cells sorted from bone marrow. The receptors stem from a donor aged 40 or older with multiple myeloma.

In this sample, this clonotype turned up many times. CDR3 nucleotides: TGTGCCAGCAGTCCAACAGCCTCCTCCTACAATGAGCAGTTCTTC. It codes for CASSPTASSYNEQFF. The V and J genes are TRBV7-2 and TRBJ2-1; no firm D call. The germline gives CDR1 SGHTA, CDR2 FQGNSA. V was clipped by 6 bases and J by 0 bases, with 12 bases between them. This CDR3 has 15 residues.

This chain links TRBV3-1 with TRBJ1-1; D ambiguous. This CDR3 spans 15 amino acids. The germline V gene has CDR1 LGHDT and CDR2 YNNKEL (reference sequence). The ends were cut back, 6 bases at V and 4 bases at J, with 18 bases in the middle. The CDR3 region has the DNA TGTGCCAGCAGTACCAACCTGGGGTTGAGCACTGAAGCTTTCTTT. Amino acids: CASSTNLGLSTEAFF.

Of note for this clonotype: The germline gene is not matched at one end of the junction; a read error may be the cause. The chain uses TRBV30 and TRBJ1-5; a possible D gene is TRBD1 (6 bases). The germline V gene encodes CDR1 GTSNPN and CDR2 SVGIG (reference sequence). The CDR3 loop spans 13 amino acids. CDR3 protein: CAWSRQGNQPPHF. The CDR3, as DNA: TGTGCCTGGAGTCGCCAGGGGAATCAGCCCCCGCATTTT. The whole variable domain, remainder taken from reference TRBV30 and TRBJ1-5, is SQTIHQWPATLVQPVGSPLSLECTVEGTSNPNLYWYRQAAGRGLQLLFYSVGIGQISSEVPQNLSASRPQDRQFILSSKKLLLSDSGFYLCAWSRQGNQPPHFGDGTRLSIL.

This clonotype has ten or more counts. This sequence joins TRBV29-1 and TRBJ1-1; the match to TRBD1 covers 8 bases. With V trimmed by 6 bases and J by 1 base, 1 base remained unmatched. CDR3 length: 12 residues. Germline values: CDR1 SQVTM, CDR2 ANQGSEA. CDR3 coding DNA: TGCAGCGTAGGACAGGGGAACACTGAAGCTTTCTTT. Translated: CSVGQGNTEAFF.

This clonotype was counted at least ten times. This chain uses TRBV3-1 with TRBJ1-1; possibly TRBD1 for D (5 bases). The CDR3 length is 15 residues. V was cut by 0 bases and J by 1 base, with 9 bases left in between. Germline lookup yields CDR1 LGHDT and CDR2 YNNKEL (reference sequence). CDR3 residues: CASSQEEDKNTEAFF. The CDR3 coding sequence is TGTGCCAGCAGCCAAGAGGAGGACAAGAACACTGAAGCTTTCTTT.

This clonotype occurred many times. The chain is built from TRBV7-9 and TRBJ1-1, with D uncertain. The CDR3 runs 13 residues. CDR1 is SEHNR and CDR2 is FQNEAQ in the germline V gene (reference sequence). V lost 10 bases and J 1 base, leaving 13 bases between the germline ends. The chain's CDR3 is CATQLIKNTEAFF. Written as DNA, the CDR3 is TGTGCCACCCAGCTAATCAAGAACACTGAAGCTTTCTTT.

This clonotype was seen ten or more times. The V gene is TRBV9, the J gene TRBJ2-2; D gene ambiguous. V lost 0 bases, J lost 6 bases, and 9 bases lay in between. This CDR3 contains 14 residues. From germline, CDR1 is SGDLS and CDR2 YYNGEE. The CDR3 here is CASSVEYRAGELFF. CDR3 nucleotide sequence: TGTGCCAGCAGCGTAGAGTATAGGGCCGGGGAGCTGTTTTTT.

This clonotype occurred a few times. Without the conserved terminal phenylalanine or tryptophan, this CDR3 likely stems from a read error. The rearrangement joins TRBV6-1 to TRBJ1-1, with a tentative D call TRBD1 (6 bases). The germline V gene has CDR1 MNHNS and CDR2 SASEGT. V was clipped by 2 bases and J by 3 bases, with 10 bases between them. CDR3 size: 14 residues. CDR3 residues: CASSERAGDTEAFL. Here the CDR3 DNA reads TGTGCCAGCAGTGAAAGGGCAGGGGACACTGAAGCTTTCCTT.

This clonotype was observed many times. The CDR3 DNA follows: TGCGCCAGCAGCTTGGTGGGAATCAGAGAGGAAGAGACCCAGTACTTC. Translated: CASSLVGIREEETQYF. The V call is TRBV5-1, the J call TRBJ2-5; D unresolved. V was cut by 0 bases and J by 3 bases, with 15 bases left in between. There are 16 residues in the CDR3. CDR1 is SGHRS and CDR2 is YFSETQ in the germline V gene.

Regarding this clonotype: The conserved phenylalanine or tryptophan is not found at the CDR3 terminus, so this likely reflects a read error. The J gene is TRBJ2-2, the V gene TRBV5-1; no firm D call. CDR3 length: 13 residues. Trimming took 0 bases from V and 7 from J, leaving 7 bases between them. Germline CDR1 is SGHRS and CDR2 is YFSETQ. The chain's CDR3 is CASSLGDRGELFS. The DNA of the CDR3 is TGCGCCAGCAGCTTGGGTGACCGCGGGGAGCTGTTTTCT.

This clonotype appeared many times. The chain employs TRBV12-3 or TRBV12-4 and TRBJ2-5; perhaps TRBD2 as D (6 bases). The V end lost 1 base, the J end lost 2 bases, and 14 bases lay between the germline ends. CDR3 length equals 16 residues. The CDR3 spells CASSLGSSGLQETQYF. The CDR3 DNA reads as TGTGCCAGCAGTTTAGGTTCCAGCGGGCTACAAGAGACCCAGTACTTC.

A single count supports this clonotype. A read error may explain this, as a much larger clone is one base away. This chain uses TRBV29-1 with TRBJ1-5, with D possibly being TRBD1 (5 bases). This CDR3 contains 14 residues. Trimming took off 4 bases at V and 4 bases at J, with 14 bases between the two ends. Germline CDR1 SQVTM, CDR2 ANQGSEA. CDR3 sequence (DNA): TGCAGCGTTGTAATCGACAGACCGAATCAGCCCCAGCATTTT. Amino acids: CSVVIDRPNQPQHF.

This chain connects TRBV4-3 to TRBJ2-5; D ambiguous. The CDR3 runs to 13 residues. Between the trimmed V and J ends, which lost 2 bases and 5 bases, there was a span of 9 bases. CDR1 LGHNA and CDR2 YSLEER come from the germline V gene. CDR3 protein: CASSQTRWETQYF. The DNA for the CDR3 is TGCGCCAGCAGCCAAACTCGGTGGGAGACCCAGTACTTC.

This clonotype has only a few counts. A read error is possible here, since a much larger clone lies one base away. This chain joins TRBV7-2 and TRBJ2-7, with 9 nucleotides matching TRBD2. The CDR3 spans 15 residues. The germline CDR1 and CDR2 sequences are SGHTA and FQGNSA. The ends lost 8 bases at V and 5 bases at J; junction bases unmatched: 13. The DNA of the CDR3 is TGTGCCAGCGGCTCCCAGGCGGGAGGGCCCAACGAGCAGTACTTC. It is translated as CASGSQAGGPNEQYF.

This clonotype is labeled as medium-sized. The chain combines TRBV5-4 with TRBJ2-1, with 7 bases matching TRBD2. The CDR3 is 15 residues long. V was clipped by 5 bases and J by 3 bases; unmatched bases: 8. Germline values: CDR1 SGHNT, CDR2 YYREEE (reference sequence). The DNA of the CDR3 is TGTGCCAGCAGTTTCGGTAGCGGGCACTACAATGAGCAGTTCTTC. Residues: CASSFGSGHYNEQFF.

At least ten counts were recorded for this clonotype. This chain links TRBV5-1 with TRBJ2-3; a possible D gene is TRBD1 (5 bases). The germline V gene has CDR1 SGHRS and CDR2 YFSETQ. Trimming stripped 3 bases from V and 0 bases from J, with 8 bases between. There are 14 residues in the CDR3. The CDR3 region has the DNA TGCGCCAGCAGCTCCGGACACAGCACAGATACGCAGTATTTT. Its translation: CASSSGHSTDTQYF. Full variable domain (outside the CDR3, taken from reference TRBV5-1 and TRBJ2-3): KAGVTQTPRYLIKTRGQQVTLSCSPISGHRSVSWYQQTPGQGLQFLFEYFSETQRNKGNFPGRFSGRQFSNSRSEMNVSTLELGDSALYLCASSSGHSTDTQYFGPGTRLTVL.

This clonotype has at least ten counts. This chain's CDR3 is CASSLAAARYEQYF. The CDR3 DNA follows: TGTGCCAGCAGTTTGGCCGCAGCGCGCTACGAGCAGTACTTC. The genes are TRBV28 and TRBJ2-7; D is uncertain. Trimming took off 3 bases at V and 3 bases at J, with 12 bases between the two ends. Germline V gives CDR1 MDHEN, CDR2 SYDVKM. The CDR3 sequence is 14 residues long. Full variable domain (rest looked up from reference TRBV28 and TRBJ2-7): DVKVTQSSRYLVKRTGEKVFLECVQDMDHENMFWYRQDPGLGLRLIYFSYDVKMKEKGDIPEGYSVSREKKERFSLILESASTNQTSMYLCASSLAAARYEQYFGPGTRLTVT.

In its sample, this clonotype ranks as medium-sized. The chain is built from TRBV7-2 and TRBJ2-1, with D possibly being TRBD2 (6 bases). The CDR3 has 18 amino acids. Trimming took off 4 bases at V and 2 bases at J, with 21 bases between the two ends. Germline loops: CDR1 SGHTA, CDR2 FQGNSA. CDR3 loop: CASSSPRNSGGAYNEQFF. Here the CDR3 DNA reads TGTGCCAGCAGCTCCCCCCGCAATAGCGGTGGAGCCTACAATGAGCAGTTCTTC.

Ten or more counts support this clonotype. This chain connects TRBV7-2 to TRBJ2-3; D possibly uses TRBD1 or TRBD2 (5 bases each). The CDR3 is 16 residues long. Germline assignment: CDR1 SGHTA and CDR2 FQGNSA. The V end lost 0 bases, the J end lost 6 bases, and 16 bases lay between the germline ends. The CDR3, as DNA: TGTGCCAGCAGCTTAGCGCGCAATAAGGGGACCGATACGCAGTATTTT. Its translation is CASSLARNKGTDTQYF.

The gene calls are TRBV12-3 or TRBV12-4 and TRBJ1-5; D might be TRBD1 (5 bases). Trimming shortened V by 3 bases and J by 8 bases, and 14 bases separated the two germline ends. This CDR3 is 14 amino acids long. The CDR3 nucleotides read TGTGCCAGCAGTTTCTCCAGGGTGGTCAAGCCCCAGCATTTT. Its protein is CASSFSRVVKPQHF.

This clonotype was seen many times. This chain links TRBV5-4 with TRBJ2-3; D is undetermined. The CDR3 is made up of 14 amino acids. Trimming pared 3 bases from V and 1 base from J, leaving 9 bases between. Looked up from germline, CDR1 is SGHNT and CDR2 is YYREEE (reference sequence). CDR3: CASSWGGRTDTQYF. The CDR3 bases are TGTGCCAGCAGCTGGGGTGGACGCACAGATACGCAGTATTTT.

This clonotype was recorded only once. Relative to the germline gene, one junction end is altered; a read error may explain this. The V and J genes are TRBV2 and TRBJ1-1; D may be TRBD1 (5 bases). Looked up from germline, CDR1 is SNHLY and CDR2 is FYNNEI. The CDR3 is made up of 13 amino acids. The CDR3 region has the DNA TGTGTCAGCACCGGGACGGGGAACACTGAAGCTTTCTTT. Translating gives CVSTGTGNTEAFF.

Ten or more counts support this clonotype. The CDR3 nucleotides are TGTGCCAGCAGAGCCCTAGCGGCTAGCTCCTACAATGAGCAGTTCTTC. Its translation is CASRALAASSYNEQFF. The chain uses TRBV28 and TRBJ2-1; 7 nucleotides match TRBD2. Germline V lookup: CDR1 MDHEN, CDR2 SYDVKM. CDR3 length: 16 residues. V lost 6 bases to trimming and J lost 0 bases; unmatched junction nucleotides: 8.

Many counts were recorded for this clonotype. This rearrangement joins TRBV19 to TRBJ1-5; D ambiguous. Germline lookup yields CDR1 LNHDA and CDR2 SQIVND (reference sequence). This CDR3 region has 14 residues. The V and J ends lost 9 bases and 2 bases respectively, with 14 bases between them. Written as DNA, the CDR3 is TGTGCCAGCCACGGACGCGTCGGCAATCAGCCCCAGCATTTT. Its translation: CASHGRVGNQPQHF.